These T cell receptor beta chains were read from a single sample in a study of TIL therapy for anti-PD-1-resistant metastatic lung cancer. Data came from immunoSEQ multiplex PCR; TCRdb stores just in-frame clones and leaves some out. Among 95,000 or so clones listed, about 71% were seen once. Sample: tumor tissue, taken at baseline. The receptors stem from a person between 25 and 80 years old with non-small cell lung cancer. Both conserved end residues are part of each CDR3. The D gene is left open where the match is weak.

V: TRBV30
D: TRBD2
CDR3: CAWSVHGGGYNEQFF

V: TRBV5-1
D: .
CDR3: CASSLVVASPYNEQFF

V: TRBV12-5
D: TRBD1
CDR3: CASGFAGTGVLGEQFF

V: TRBV4-1
D: TRBD2
CDR3: CASSQVVGGRASNTGELFF

V: TRBV30
D: TRBD1
CDR3: CAWSETGGHEQYF

V: TRBV7-8
D: .
CDR3: CASSFSRVASNTEAFF

V: TRBV5-4
D: TRBD2
CDR3: CASSDGTRGVNEQYF

V: TRBV18
D: .
CDR3: CASSPVTADNSPLHF

V: TRBV15
D: .
CDR3: CATSRDSTDTQYF

V: TRBV5-5
D: TRBD1
CDR3: CASSSYSQGHNEQFF

V: TRBV28
D: .
CDR3: CASSLTGNTGELFF

V: TRBV4-1
D: TRBD1
CDR3: CASSQGPGQRNTEAFF

V: TRBV7-8
D: .
CDR3: CASSSMGGVMGNQPQHF

V: TRBV2
D: .
CDR3: CASSGQFYNSPLHF

V: TRBV5-1
D: .
CDR3: CASSPSARAHNEQFF

V: TRBV19
D: .
CDR3: CASSWISNSNQPQHF

V: TRBV4-2
D: .
CDR3: CASSSFRGNYGYTF

V: TRBV6-2/TRBV6-3
D: TRBD1
CDR3: CASSYSRKGARDTQYF

V: TRBV2
D: .
CDR3: CASSVQGRTGELFF

V: TRBV5-6
D: .
CDR3: CASSLDRLSGYTF

V: TRBV6-6
D: .
CDR3: CASSYRGPNYGYTF

V: TRBV7-3
D: .
CDR3: CASSPVGGKTGELFF

V: TRBV30
D: .
CDR3: CAWMREAAINSPLHF

V: TRBV2
D: TRBD1
CDR3: CAGETGTEAFF

V: TRBV6-7
D: .
CDR3: CASSSRDERGANTIYF

V: TRBV6-5
D: .
CDR3: CASSYSVQNTEAFF

V: TRBV28
D: .
CDR3: CASSSPNGPDYGYTF

V: TRBV11-2
D: .
CDR3: CASSFRRGGSDEQFF

V: TRBV2
D: TRBD2
CDR3: CASSPLAGVTYEQCF

V: TRBV7-9
D: .
CDR3: CASSLTLNEGRWFF

V: TRBV20-1
D: .
CDR3: CSAIDLAKNIQYF

V: TRBV4-1
D: TRBD2
CDR3: CASSQGESGGADEQYF

V: TRBV11-2
D: .
CDR3: CASSSGTPYEQYF

V: TRBV2
D: TRBD1
CDR3: CASSQGGFSIPEAFF

V: TRBV19
D: .
CDR3: CASSIGYPVPYEQYF

V: TRBV6-5
D: .
CDR3: CASSYGGGRMNTEAFF

V: TRBV14
D: TRBD2
CDR3: CASRALAGDDEQFF

V: TRBV28
D: .
CDR3: CASSKLVTSTDTQYF

V: TRBV27
D: TRBD1
CDR3: CASSIVGGTRGYTF

V: TRBV7-2
D: TRBD1
CDR3: CASSPFGQGPSNEKLFF

V: TRBV29-1
D: TRBD2
CDR3: CSVERTTSGGTGELFF

V: TRBV7-9
D: .
CDR3: CASSLVGGPAYEQYF

V: TRBV18
D: .
CDR3: CASSPRGTGPYNEQFF

V: TRBV7-8
D: TRBD1
CDR3: CASSLAPTGQGFYEQYF

V: TRBV7-2
D: .
CDR3: CASTLTGNGANVLTF

V: TRBV7-6
D: .
CDR3: CASSQTSRGRFYNEQFF

V: TRBV5-4
D: TRBD2
CDR3: CASSLEAGSTDTQYF

V: TRBV29-1
D: TRBD1
CDR3: CSVEQGDNQPQHF

V: TRBV10-3
D: .
CDR3: CAIRGLQTNEQFF

V: TRBV28
D: .
CDR3: CASSLIIAQPQHF